The rows below give T cell receptor beta chains drawn from one sample of a study of blood T cells in healthy people across ages. Each CDR3 protein is one row after TCRdb ran MiXCR on the 5' RACE reads. The sample yields roughly 1,800,000 distinct CDR3 sequences, 49% seen once. Sequenced: blood. The receptors here all came from a woman between 40 and 55 years old in good health. CDR3s include the opening cysteine and the closing phenylalanine or tryptophan. The D gene is left open where the match is weak. A row's size may be missing; if present it is once, few, many or a size class.

-	-	TRBV27	TRBJ1-2	CASSTTLGGNEVDGYTF	TGTGCCAGCAGCACAACCCTGGGGGGGAACGAGGTGGATGGCTACACCTTC
-	many	TRBV6-6	TRBJ2-1	CASTGGYNEQFF	TGTGCCAGCACCGGGGGCTACAATGAGCAGTTCTTC
-	-	TRBV28	TRBJ2-3	CASSGGIYGNTQYF	TGTGCCAGCAGCGGGGGTATCTATGGGAATACGCAGTATTTT
-	few	TRBV4-3	TRBJ1-2	CASSHQTGYGYTF	TGCGCCAGCAGCCACCAGACAGGATATGGCTACACCTTC
-	-	TRBV6-2/TRBV6-3	TRBJ1-1	CASGRAAQNTEAFF	TGTGCCAGTGGTCGGGCAGCCCAGAACACTGAAGCTTTCTTT
-	-	TRBV20-1	TRBJ1-5	CSARGTDNQPQHF	TGCAGTGCTAGGGGGACGGATAATCAGCCCCAGCATTTT
-	many	TRBV4-1	TRBJ2-1	CASSQGGSEQFF	TGCGCCAGCAGCCAAGGGGGAAGTGAGCAGTTCTTC
-	-	TRBV10-3	TRBJ1-2	CAISVFLGGYTF	TGTGCCATCAGTGTTTTCTTGGGTGGCTACACCTTC
TRBD1	-	TRBV5-1	TRBJ2-5	CASSPTGVWQETQYF	TGCGCCAGCAGCCCCACAGGGGTTTGGCAAGAGACCCAGTACTTC
-	once	TRBV5-1	TRBJ2-4	CASSPNGGLVQAKNIQYF	TGCGCCAGCAGCCCAAATGGTGGGCTGGTGCAAGCCAAAAACATTCAGTACTTC
TRBD2	many	TRBV5-5	TRBJ2-7	CASSRRLGTSAEQYF	TGTGCCAGCAGCAGGAGACTGGGGACTAGCGCCGAGCAGTACTTC
-	-	TRBV6-2/TRBV6-3	TRBJ2-3	CASRTGYPDTQYF	TGTGCCAGCAGGACAGGATACCCGGATACGCAGTATTTT
-	once	TRBV7-2	TRBJ2-4	CASSLEGPTRIQYF	TGTGCCAGCAGCTTAGAGGGCCCTACGCGGATTCAGTACTTC
-	-	TRBV13	TRBJ1-1	CASSVSPEAFF	TGTGCCAGCAGCGTGAGCCCTGAAGCTTTCTTT
-	-	TRBV4-1	TRBJ2-7	CASSPWRWEDSEQYF	TGCGCCAGCAGCCCCTGGAGATGGGAGGATTCCGAGCAGTACTTC
TRBD2	many	TRBV27	TRBJ2-3	CASSLLATDTQYF	TGTGCCAGCAGCTTACTAGCGACAGATACGCAGTATTTT
TRBD1	few	TRBV10-1	TRBJ2-7	CASSDATGVSYEQYF	TGCGCCAGCAGTGATGCGACAGGGGTCTCCTACGAGCAGTACTTC
TRBD2	-	TRBV4-3	TRBJ2-3	CAGSHGTIADTQYF	TGCGCCGGCAGCCACGGGACTATTGCGGATACGCAGTATTTT
-	-	TRBV13	TRBJ2-1	CASSWTVNEQFF	TGTGCCAGCAGTTGGACTGTTAATGAGCAGTTCTTC
TRBD1	-	TRBV7-9	TRBJ1-2	CASSEAGTGDYGYTF	TGTGCCAGCAGCGAAGCCGGGACAGGGGATTATGGCTACACCTTC
TRBD1	-	TRBV4-2	TRBJ2-3	CASSQAGQGDIDTQYF	TGTGCCAGCAGCCAAGCGGGACAGGGGGATATAGATACGCAGTATTTT
TRBD1	-	TRBV28	TRBJ2-1	CASSPTADRGPYNEQFF	TGTGCCAGCAGTCCAACCGCGGACAGGGGGCCTTACAATGAGCAGTTCTTC
TRBD1	-	TRBV7-8	TRBJ2-6	CASSFLDRGLISSGANVLTF	TGTGCCAGCAGCTTTTTGGACAGGGGGCTAATTAGCTCTGGGGCCAACGTCCTGACTTTC
-	-	TRBV29-1	TRBJ2-2	CSVEGGTGELFF	TGCAGCGTTGAAGGGGGGACCGGGGAGCTGTTTTTT
TRBD1	-	TRBV4-2	TRBJ2-1	CASSTMTGVTSGNEQFF	TGTGCCAGCAGCACCATGACAGGGGTGACCTCAGGGAATGAGCAGTTCTTC
-	-	TRBV10-3	TRBJ2-5	CAISSAGQETQYF	TGTGCCATCAGTTCGGCGGGGCAAGAGACCCAGTACTTC
-	-	TRBV10-2	TRBJ1-5	CASSEPRSQPQHF	TGCGCCAGCAGTGAGCCCCGGAGTCAGCCCCAGCATTTT
-	-	TRBV4-1	TRBJ1-6	CASSQEGSGLRYNSPLHF	TGCGCCAGCAGCCAAGAAGGATCCGGGTTACGGTACAATTCACCCCTCCACTTT
TRBD1	-	TRBV29-1	TRBJ2-5	CSVSWTGKYQETQYF	TGCAGCGTTTCCTGGACAGGAAAGTACCAAGAGACCCAGTACTTC